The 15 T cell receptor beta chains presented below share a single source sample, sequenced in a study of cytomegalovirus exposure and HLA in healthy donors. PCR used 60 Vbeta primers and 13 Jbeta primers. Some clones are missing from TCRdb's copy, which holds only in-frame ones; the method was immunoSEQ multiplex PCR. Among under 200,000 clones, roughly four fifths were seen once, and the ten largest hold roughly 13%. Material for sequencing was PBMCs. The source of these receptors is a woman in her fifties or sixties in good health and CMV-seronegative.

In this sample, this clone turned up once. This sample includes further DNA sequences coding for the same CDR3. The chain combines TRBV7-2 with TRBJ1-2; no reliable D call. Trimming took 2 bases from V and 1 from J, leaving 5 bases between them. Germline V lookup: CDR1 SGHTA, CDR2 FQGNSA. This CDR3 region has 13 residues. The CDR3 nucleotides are TGTGCCAGCAGCTTACCAGTTAACTATGGCTACACCTTC. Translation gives CASSLPVNYGYTF.

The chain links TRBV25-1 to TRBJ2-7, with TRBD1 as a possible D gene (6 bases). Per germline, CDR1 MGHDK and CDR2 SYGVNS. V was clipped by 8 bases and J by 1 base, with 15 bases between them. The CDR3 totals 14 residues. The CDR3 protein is CASVGRTGSYEQYF. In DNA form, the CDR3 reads TGTGCCAGCGTCGGACGAACAGGGTCCTACGAGCAGTACTTC.

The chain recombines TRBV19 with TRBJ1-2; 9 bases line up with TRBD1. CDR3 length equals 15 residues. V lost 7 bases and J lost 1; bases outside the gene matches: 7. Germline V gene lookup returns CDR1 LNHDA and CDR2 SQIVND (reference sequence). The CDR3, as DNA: TGTGCCAGTACCATAGGGACAGGGCTTAACTATGGCTACACCTTC. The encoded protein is CASTIGTGLNYGYTF.

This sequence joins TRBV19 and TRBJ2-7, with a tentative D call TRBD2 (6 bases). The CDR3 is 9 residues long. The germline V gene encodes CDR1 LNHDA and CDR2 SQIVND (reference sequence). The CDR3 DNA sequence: TGTGCCAGTAGTATTCTGCGGGGAGTC. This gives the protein CASSILRGV.

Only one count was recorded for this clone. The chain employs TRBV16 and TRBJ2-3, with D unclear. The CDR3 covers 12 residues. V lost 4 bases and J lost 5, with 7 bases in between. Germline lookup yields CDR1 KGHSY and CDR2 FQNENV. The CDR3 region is CASSLTGDTQYF. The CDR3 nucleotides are TGTGCCAGCAGCCTGACTGGAGATACGCAGTATTTT.

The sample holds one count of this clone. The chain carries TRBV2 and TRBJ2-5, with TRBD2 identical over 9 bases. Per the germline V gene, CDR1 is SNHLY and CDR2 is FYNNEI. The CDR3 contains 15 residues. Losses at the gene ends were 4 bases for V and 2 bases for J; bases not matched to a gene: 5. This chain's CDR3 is CASSGGSGRQETQYF. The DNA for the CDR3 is TGTGCCAGCAGTGGGGGAAGCGGGAGGCAAGAGACCCAGTACTTC.

DNA of the CDR3: TGCGCCAGCGTCGGGGTGCGCTCCTACAATGAGCAGTTCTTC. Encoded protein: CASVGVRSYNEQFF. V usage is TRBV10-1 and J usage is TRBJ2-1, with a possible D match to TRBD2 (5 bases). Germline V gene data show CDR1 as WNHNN and CDR2 as SYGVQD (reference sequence). V lost 8 bases and J lost 0, with 11 bases in between. CDR3 length: 14 amino acids.

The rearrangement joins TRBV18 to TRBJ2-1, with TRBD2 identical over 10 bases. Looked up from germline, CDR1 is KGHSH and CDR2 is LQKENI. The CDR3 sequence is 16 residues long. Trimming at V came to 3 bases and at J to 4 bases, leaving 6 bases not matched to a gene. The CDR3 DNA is TGTGCCAGCTCACCGAGTAGCGGGGGGAGGTACAATGAGCAGTTCTTC. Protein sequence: CASSPSSGGRYNEQFF.

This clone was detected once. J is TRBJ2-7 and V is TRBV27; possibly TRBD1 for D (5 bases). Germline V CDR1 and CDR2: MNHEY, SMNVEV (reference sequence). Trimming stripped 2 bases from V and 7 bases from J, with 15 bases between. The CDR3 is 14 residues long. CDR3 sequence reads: CASSLGQGIGEQYF. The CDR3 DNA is TGTGCCAGCAGTTTAGGGCAGGGAATAGGGGAGCAGTACTTC.

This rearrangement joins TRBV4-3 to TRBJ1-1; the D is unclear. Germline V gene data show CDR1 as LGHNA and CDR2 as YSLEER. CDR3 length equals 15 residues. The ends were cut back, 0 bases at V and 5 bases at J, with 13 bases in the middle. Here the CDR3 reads CASSQDGPGRTEAFF. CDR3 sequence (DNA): TGCGCCAGCAGCCAAGATGGTCCTGGGAGGACTGAAGCTTTCTTT.

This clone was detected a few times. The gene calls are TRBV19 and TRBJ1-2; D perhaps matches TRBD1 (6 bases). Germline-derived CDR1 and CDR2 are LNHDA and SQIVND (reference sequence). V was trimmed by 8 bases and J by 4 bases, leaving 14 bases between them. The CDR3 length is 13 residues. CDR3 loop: CASESGVGYGYTF. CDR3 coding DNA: TGTGCCAGTGAATCAGGGGTGGGCTATGGCTACACCTTC. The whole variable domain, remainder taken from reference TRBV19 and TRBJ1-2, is DGGITQSPKYLFRKEGQNVTLSCEQNLNHDAMYWYRQDPGQGLRLIYYSQIVNDFQKGDIAEGYSVSREKKESFPLTVTSAQKNPTAFYLCASESGVGYGYTFGSGTRLTVV.

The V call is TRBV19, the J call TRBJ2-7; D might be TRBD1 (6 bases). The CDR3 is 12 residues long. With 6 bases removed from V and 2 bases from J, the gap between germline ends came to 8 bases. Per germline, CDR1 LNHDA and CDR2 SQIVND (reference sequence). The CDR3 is CASRDRAYEQYF. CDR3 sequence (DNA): TGTGCCAGTAGGGACAGAGCCTACGAGCAGTACTTC. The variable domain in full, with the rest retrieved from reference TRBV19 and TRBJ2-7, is DGGITQSPKYLFRKEGQNVTLSCEQNLNHDAMYWYRQDPGQGLRLIYYSQIVNDFQKGDIAEGYSVSREKKESFPLTVTSAQKNPTAFYLCASRDRAYEQYFGPGTRLTVT.

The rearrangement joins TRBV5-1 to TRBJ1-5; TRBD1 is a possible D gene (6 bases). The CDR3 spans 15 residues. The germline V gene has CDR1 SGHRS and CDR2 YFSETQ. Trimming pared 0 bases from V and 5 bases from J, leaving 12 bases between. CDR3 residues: CASSLAGDRYQPQHF. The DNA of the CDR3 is TGCGCCAGCAGCTTGGCCGGCGACAGGTATCAGCCCCAGCATTTT.

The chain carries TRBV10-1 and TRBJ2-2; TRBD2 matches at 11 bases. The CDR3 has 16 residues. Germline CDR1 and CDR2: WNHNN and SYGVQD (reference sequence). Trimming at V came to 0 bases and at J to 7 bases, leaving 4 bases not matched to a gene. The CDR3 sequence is CASSESLAGGVGELFF. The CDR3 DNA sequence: TGCGCCAGCAGTGAGTCGCTAGCGGGAGGCGTCGGGGAGCTGTTTTTT.

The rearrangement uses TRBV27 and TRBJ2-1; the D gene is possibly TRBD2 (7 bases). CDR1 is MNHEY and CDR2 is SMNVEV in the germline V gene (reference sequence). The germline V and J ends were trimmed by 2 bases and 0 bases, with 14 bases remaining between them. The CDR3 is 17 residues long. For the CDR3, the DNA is TGTGCCAGCAGTTTAGCGGCGGGGGCGAGCTCCTACAATGAGCAGTTCTTC. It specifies CASSLAAGASSYNEQFF.